This T cell receptor beta chain was captured by sequencing in a study of lymphopenia after photon versus proton radiotherapy. The V gene lost 1 base and the J gene lost 3 bases, with 13 bases spanning the gap. The CDR3 length is 15 residues. The germline V gene encodes CDR1 SGHRS and CDR2 YFSETQ. The table lists this clone with a count of one. Profiled with immunoSEQ multiplex PCR; TCRdb holds only in-frame clones, not every one. Counted here are 15,000 to 20,000 clones, about nine tenths occurring once; the ten biggest clones make up roughly 12%. The chain couples TRBV5-1 to TRBJ1-1, with D possibly being TRBD1 (6 bases). Here the sequenced sample was peripheral blood, taken from a patient treated with proton-based radiotherapy. This clonotype was sampled from a man between 65 and 85 years old with pancreatic cancer. CDR3 in DNA: TGCGCCAGCAGCTTGACGGGGGGCTTGTACACTGAAGCTTTCTTT. This codes for CASSLTGGLYTEAFF. The whole variable domain, remainder taken from reference TRBV5-1 and TRBJ1-1, is KAGVTQTPRYLIKTRGQQVTLSCSPISGHRSVSWYQQTPGQGLQFLFEYFSETQRNKGNFPGRFSGRQFSNSRSEMNVSTLELGDSALYLCASSLTGGLYTEAFFGQGTRLTVV.